This T cell receptor (beta chain) derives from a study of molecular identifiers for immune sequencing clone quantification (dated by TCRdb to 2017 to 2018). Some background on the complete study: For a replicate experiment, RNA from approximately 20,000 or 100,000 naive CD8 T cells was divided into five aliquots, of which four were sequenced. This methods study used CD8 T cells to benchmark TCR RNA copy counting and molecular-identifier clustering-based TCR repertoire sequencing (MIDCIRS). On the study overall, not on this receptor specifically: Naive libraries contained spiked-in Jurkat TCR RNA (approximately ten copies' worth), which is not part of the donor repertoire. Spiked-in Jurkat TCR RNA equivalent to a single cell was reported to be detectable even among one million naive CD8 T cells. When barcode sub-clustering was not used, chimeric consensus sequences inflated TCR diversity, with chimeras reaching as high as 47%. Highly expanded clone sizes could be underestimated because identical TCR molecules may share a barcode. Roughly 3 recovered TCR RNA copies per cell were obtained by modeling, versus roughly 10 by digital PCR, implying a capture efficiency of 30% to 35%. In CMV-specific effector cells, clones with more than 20 RNA copies contained over 97% of molecules, whereas in naive cells such clones contained under 1% of molecules.

V is cut back by 4 bases and J by 0 bases, with 2 bases in the junction unmatched. CDR1 and CDR2 are read off the germline V gene (reference sequence) as MNHEY and SMNVEV. Spanning cysteine to phenylalanine, the CDR3 consists of 14 amino acids. Kept here is only the CDR3 DNA, which spans 42 bases and is read in frame from base 1. Libraries of naive CD8 T cells were generated from about 20,000 to 1,000,000 sorted cells, with 10%, 30% or 50% of the purified RNA used. On a BD FACSAria II, naive CD8 T cells were FACS-sorted as CD8+CD4-CCR7+CD45RA+ and collected into RLT Plus buffer. Detection sensitivity was tested by spiking Jurkat RNA equal to 9 to 10 TCR copies' worth into samples containing roughly 19,000-1,000,000 naive CD8 T cells. Enrichment of CD8 T cells was performed with RosetteSep CD8+ T Cell Enrichment Cocktail and Ficoll-Paque, after which ACK red cell lysis was carried out. Preparation of the library involved PCR. Sequenced using a NextSeq 500. Bulk TCR libraries were made following a previously described method, with the TCR primers given in Table S5. The Qiagen AllPrep DNA/RNA kit was used to purify total RNA. Before analysis, reads from multiple sequencing runs of one library were combined. The published analysis was carried out like this. Reads were retained only if the reads had an exact TCR constant sequence, and the retained reads were trimmed to 150 nt and grouped according to their 12-nt molecular barcodes. Within each barcode group, reads were sub-clustered at a 15% Levenshtein threshold, and quality-weighted consensus sequences were built per RNA molecule. Non-functional sequences were excluded, and lower-count sequences lying one edit away from another sequence were also excluded. Barcode sub-clusters with fewer than 20% of the maximum read count were removed, based on fitting two negative binomial distributions. The raw public reads went through TCRdb reprocessing: fastp at Q25, MiXCR clone calling, in-frame beta chains kept. Duplicate CDR3 protein sequences are folded into a single record with the most common DNA and genes. The V and J calls were determined by TCRdb, not by the authors. The table for this sample lists hundreds of thousands of distinct CDR3 sequences; about 25% of them were counted only once. The ten most abundant clones make up about 0.84% of the sample.

This clonotype was counted many times. Its antigen is currently not known. There are no base qualities to consult, and no much larger clone falls within one base. The chain joins TRBV27 to TRBJ2-7; TRBD1 fits 8 bases in the junction. The sequenced material came from naive CD8+ T cells from blood, with Jurkat cell RNA spiked in. This specimen's cell subset or site label, interpreted: FACS-sorted CD8+CD4-CCR7+CD45RA+ naive T cells. This clonotype was sampled from a human donor in good health. Some libraries in this study had Jurkat cell RNA spiked in. The nucleotide sequence reads TGTGCCAGCAGTTCGACAGGGGCCTCCTACGAGCAGTACTTC. Translated, this gives CASSSTGASYEQYF.